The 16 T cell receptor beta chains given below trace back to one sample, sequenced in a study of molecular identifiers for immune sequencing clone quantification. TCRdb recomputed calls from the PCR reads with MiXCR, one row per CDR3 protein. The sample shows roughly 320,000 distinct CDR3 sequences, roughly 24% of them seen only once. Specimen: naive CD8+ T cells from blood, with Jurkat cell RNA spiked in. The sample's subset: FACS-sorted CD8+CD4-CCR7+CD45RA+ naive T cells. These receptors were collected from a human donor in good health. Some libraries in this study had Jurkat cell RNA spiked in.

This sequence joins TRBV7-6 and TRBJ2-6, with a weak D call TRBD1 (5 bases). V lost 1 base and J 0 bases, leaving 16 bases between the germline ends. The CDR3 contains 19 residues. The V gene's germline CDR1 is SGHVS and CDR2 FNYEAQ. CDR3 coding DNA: TGTGCCAGCAGCTTAGATGCAGGGTTTCAATACTCTGGGGCCAACGTCCTGACTTTC. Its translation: CASSLDAGFQYSGANVLTF.

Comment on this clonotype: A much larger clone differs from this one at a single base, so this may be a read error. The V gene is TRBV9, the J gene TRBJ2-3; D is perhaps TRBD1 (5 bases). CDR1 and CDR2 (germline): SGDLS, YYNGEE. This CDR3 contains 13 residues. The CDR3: CASSVEVTGTQYF. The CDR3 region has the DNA TGTGCCAGCAGCGTAGAGGTCACAGGTACGCAGTATTTT.

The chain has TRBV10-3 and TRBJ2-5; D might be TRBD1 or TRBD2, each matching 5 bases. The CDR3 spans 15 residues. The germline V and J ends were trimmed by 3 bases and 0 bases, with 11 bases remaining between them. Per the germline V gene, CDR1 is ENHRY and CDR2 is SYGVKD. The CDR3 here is CAISDPGLHQETQYF. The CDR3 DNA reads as TGTGCCATCAGTGACCCGGGGCTCCACCAAGAGACCCAGTACTTC.

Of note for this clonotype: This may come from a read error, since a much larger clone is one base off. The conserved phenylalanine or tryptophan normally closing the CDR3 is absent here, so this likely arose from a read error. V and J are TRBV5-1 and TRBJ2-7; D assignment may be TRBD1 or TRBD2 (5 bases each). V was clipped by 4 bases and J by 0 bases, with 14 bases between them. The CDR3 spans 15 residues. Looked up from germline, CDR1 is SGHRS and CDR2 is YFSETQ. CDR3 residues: CASSVGAGNSYEQYS. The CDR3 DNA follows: TGCGCCAGCAGCGTCGGGGCAGGTAACTCCTACGAGCAGTACTCC.

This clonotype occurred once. For the CDR3, the DNA is TGTGCCTGGAGAATTTGGAGAAATGAGCAGTTCTTC. Translated: CAWRIWRNEQFF. The chain employs TRBV30 and TRBJ2-1; no clear D gene. Trimming left V 3 bases short and J 7 bases short, with 10 bases between. Germline assignment: CDR1 GTSNPN and CDR2 SVGIG (reference sequence). The CDR3 contains 12 residues.

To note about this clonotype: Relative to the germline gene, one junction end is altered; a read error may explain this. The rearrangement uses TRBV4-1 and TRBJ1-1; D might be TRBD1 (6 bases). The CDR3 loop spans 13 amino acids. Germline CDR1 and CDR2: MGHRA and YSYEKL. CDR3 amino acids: CASSQGQATEAYF. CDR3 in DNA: TGCGCCAGCAGCCAAGGACAGGCCACTGAAGCTTACTTT.

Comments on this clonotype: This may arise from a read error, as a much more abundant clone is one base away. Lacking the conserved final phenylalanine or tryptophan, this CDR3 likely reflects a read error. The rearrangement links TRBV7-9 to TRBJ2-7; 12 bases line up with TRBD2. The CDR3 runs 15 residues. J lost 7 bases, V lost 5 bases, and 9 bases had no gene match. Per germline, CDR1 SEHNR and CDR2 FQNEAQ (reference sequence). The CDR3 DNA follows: TGTGCCAGCAGCCTCAGACTAGCGGGAGTGGAAGAGCAGTACTAC. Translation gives CASSLRLAGVEEQYY.

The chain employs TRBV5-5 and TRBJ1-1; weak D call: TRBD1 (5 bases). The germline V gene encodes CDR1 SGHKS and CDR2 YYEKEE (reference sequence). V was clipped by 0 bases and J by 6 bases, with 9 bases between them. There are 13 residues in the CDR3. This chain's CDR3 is CASSLEGSAEAFF. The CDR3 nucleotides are TGTGCCAGCAGCTTGGAGGGGAGTGCTGAAGCTTTCTTT.

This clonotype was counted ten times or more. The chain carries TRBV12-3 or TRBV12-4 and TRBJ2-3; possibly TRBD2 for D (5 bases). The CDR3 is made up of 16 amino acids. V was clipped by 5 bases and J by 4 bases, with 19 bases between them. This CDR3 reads CASSPNDGVDADTQYF. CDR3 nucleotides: TGTGCCAGCAGTCCGAATGACGGGGTAGATGCAGATACGCAGTATTTT.

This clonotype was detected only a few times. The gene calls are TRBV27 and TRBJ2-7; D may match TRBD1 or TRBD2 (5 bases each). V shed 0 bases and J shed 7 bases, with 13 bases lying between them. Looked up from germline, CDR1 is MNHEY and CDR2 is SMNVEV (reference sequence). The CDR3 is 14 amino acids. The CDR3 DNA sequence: TGTGCCAGCAGTTTATCCGCCGGGGCCCAAGAGCAGTACTTC. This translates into CASSLSAGAQEQYF.

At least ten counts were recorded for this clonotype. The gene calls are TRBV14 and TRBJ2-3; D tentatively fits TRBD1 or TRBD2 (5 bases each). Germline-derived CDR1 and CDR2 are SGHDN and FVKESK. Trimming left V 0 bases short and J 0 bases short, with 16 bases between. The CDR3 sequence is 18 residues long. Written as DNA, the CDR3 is TGTGCCAGCAGCCAAGATGCCGTTGGGGGAGAAAGCACAGATACGCAGTATTTT. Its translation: CASSQDAVGGESTDTQYF. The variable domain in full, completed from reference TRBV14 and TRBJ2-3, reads EAGVTQFPSHSVIEKGQTVTLRCDPISGHDNLYWYRRVMGKEIKFLLHFVKESKQDESGMPNNRFLAERTGGTYSTLKVQPAELEDSGVYFCASSQDAVGGESTDTQYFGPGTRLTVL.

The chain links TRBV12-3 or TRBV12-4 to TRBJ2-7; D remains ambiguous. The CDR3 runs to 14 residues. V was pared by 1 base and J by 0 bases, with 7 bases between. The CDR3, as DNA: TGTGCCAGCAGTTTAGATGGTCCCTCCTACGAGCAGTACTTC. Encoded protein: CASSLDGPSYEQYF.

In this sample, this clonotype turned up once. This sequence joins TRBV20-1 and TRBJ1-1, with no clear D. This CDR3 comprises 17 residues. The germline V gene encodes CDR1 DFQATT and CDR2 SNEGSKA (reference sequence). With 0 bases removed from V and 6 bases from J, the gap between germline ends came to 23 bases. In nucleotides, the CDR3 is TGCAGTGCTAGAGATTTAGGCGGTATATCGGGGAAGGCTGAAGCTTTCTTT. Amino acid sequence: CSARDLGGISGKAEAFF.

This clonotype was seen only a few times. In DNA, the CDR3 is TGTGCCAGCAGTTACCCGACAGGGTCGGGTTCACCCCTCCACTTT. Translated: CASSYPTGSGSPLHF. V and J are TRBV6-2 or TRBV6-3 and TRBJ1-6; 7 positions agree with TRBD1. Unmatched junction bases numbered 7, after V lost 2 bases and J lost 9 bases. The CDR3 length is 15 residues. Germline values: CDR1 MNHEY, CDR2 SVGEGT.

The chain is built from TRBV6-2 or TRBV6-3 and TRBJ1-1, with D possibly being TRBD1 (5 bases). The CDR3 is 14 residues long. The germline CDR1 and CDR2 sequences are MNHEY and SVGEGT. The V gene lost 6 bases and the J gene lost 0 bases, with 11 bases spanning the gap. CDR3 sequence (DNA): TGTGCCAGCAGCAGGGTCTCCATGAACACTGAAGCTTTCTTT. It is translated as CASSRVSMNTEAFF.

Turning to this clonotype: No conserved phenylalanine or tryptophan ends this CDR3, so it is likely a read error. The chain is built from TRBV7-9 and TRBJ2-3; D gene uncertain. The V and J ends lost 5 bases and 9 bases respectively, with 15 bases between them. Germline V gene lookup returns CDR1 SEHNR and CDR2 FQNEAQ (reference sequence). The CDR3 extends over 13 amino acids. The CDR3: CASSRPISETQYS. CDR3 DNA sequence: TGTGCCAGCAGCCGCCCGATAAGCGAAACGCAGTATTCT.